One sample yielded the 10 T cell receptor beta chains listed below, sequenced in a study of T cells after yellow fever vaccination. TCRdb independently ran MiXCR on the 5' RACE reads; one entry per CDR3 protein. The sample comprises 100,000 to 150,000 distinct CDR3 sequences, around 7.4% of which are singletons, and 2% to 3% rests with the top ten. Sequencing used CD4+ T cells sorted from PBMCs, obtained 10 to 11 days after the first yellow fever vaccination. Receptors originate from a man between 18 and 35 years old who received the YFV17D yellow fever vaccine.

This clonotype has ten or more counts. This chain connects TRBV9 to TRBJ2-3, with 9 bases lining up with TRBD2. After removal of 0 bases from V and 2 bases from J, the junction contained 4 bases not matched to a gene. CDR3 length equals 16 residues. Per germline, CDR1 SGDLS and CDR2 YYNGEE. The DNA of the CDR3 is TGTGCCAGCAGCGTAGGTGCGGGGGGGAACACAGATACGCAGTATTTT. Translation gives CASSVGAGGNTDTQYF.

This clonotype was picked up many times. V gene TRBV6-5 combines with J gene TRBJ2-4; no firm D call. V shed 2 bases and J shed 0 bases, with 11 bases lying between them. Germline loops: CDR1 MNHEY, CDR2 SVGAGI. This CDR3 is built from 16 residues. The chain's CDR3 is CASSYAQSLAKNIQYF. The CDR3 nucleotides read TGTGCCAGCAGTTACGCCCAGTCCCTAGCCAAAAACATTCAGTACTTC.

This clonotype came up a few times. The chain carries TRBV25-1 and TRBJ2-7; D is perhaps TRBD1 (5 bases). The CDR3 spans 14 residues. From germline, CDR1 is MGHDK and CDR2 SYGVNS. V was pared by 2 bases and J by 3 bases, with 11 bases between. The CDR3 region is CASSERRTLYEQYV. As DNA, the CDR3 is TGTGCCAGCAGTGAAAGGCGGACACTCTACGAGCAGTACGTC.

The sample holds many counts of this clonotype. This chain joins TRBV10-3 and TRBJ2-3; 14 nucleotides match TRBD2. The CDR3 runs 15 residues. Germline loops: CDR1 ENHRY, CDR2 SYGVKD. The junction had 0 bases not matched to a gene; V was cut back by 4 bases and J by 3 bases. The CDR3 loop reads CAISGTSGGTDTQYF. In DNA, the CDR3 is TGTGCCATCAGTGGGACTAGCGGGGGGACAGATACGCAGTATTTT.

This clonotype was seen repeatedly, ten times or more. J is TRBJ1-6 and V is TRBV9; D is unresolved. CDR1 and CDR2 (germline): SGDLS, YYNGEE. Between the trimmed V and J ends, which lost 6 bases and 10 bases, there was a span of 11 bases. The CDR3 length is 12 residues. The CDR3 DNA reads TGTGCCAGCACCTTGGAAGGGTCACCCCTCCACTTT. This gives the protein CASTLEGSPLHF.

In this sample, this clonotype turned up many times. J is TRBJ2-5 and V is TRBV7-8; D is ambiguous. V was pared by 2 bases and J by 3 bases, with 7 bases between. The CDR3 is 13 residues long. Germline V gives CDR1 SGHVS, CDR2 FQNEAQ. Here the CDR3 DNA reads TGTGCCAGCAGCTTATTTGGAGAAGAGACCCAGTACTTC. Amino acids: CASSLFGEETQYF.

This clonotype was counted ten times or more. The rearrangement links TRBV19 to TRBJ2-1, with D maybe TRBD2 (5 bases). Trimming removed 3 bases from V and 7 bases from J, with 7 bases in between. Looked up from germline, CDR1 is LNHDA and CDR2 is SQIVND (reference sequence). This CDR3 has 12 amino acids. CDR3 in DNA: TGTGCCAGTAGTATGTCGGGAAATGAGCAGTTCTTC. The encoded protein is CASSMSGNEQFF.

The table lists this clonotype with many counts. DNA of the CDR3: TGCGCCAGCAGCTTGGGAGCGAGAGCAGATACGCAGTATTTT. It specifies CASSLGARADTQYF. V gene TRBV5-1 combines with J gene TRBJ2-3; D ambiguous. Trimming took off 0 bases at V and 4 bases at J, with 9 bases between the two ends. The CDR3 is 14 amino acids. Per the germline V gene, CDR1 is SGHRS and CDR2 is YFSETQ.

This clonotype appeared many times. The chain combines TRBV6-2 or TRBV6-3 with TRBJ2-2, with D unresolved. The CDR3 consists of 13 residues. Trimming left V 6 bases short and J 5 bases short, with 10 bases between. Germline-derived CDR1 and CDR2 are MNHEY and SVGEGT. The CDR3 spells CASSRKRTGELFF. In DNA, the CDR3 is TGTGCCAGCAGCCGTAAAAGGACCGGGGAGCTGTTTTTT.

Many counts were recorded for this clonotype. This rearrangement joins TRBV4-1 to TRBJ2-5; D not certain. The V and J ends lost 2 bases and 2 bases respectively, with 9 bases between them. The CDR3 length is 14 residues. Germline CDR1 reads MGHRA; CDR2 reads YSYEKL. CDR3 sequence: CASSQFTHQETQYF. The CDR3 nucleotides read TGCGCCAGCAGCCAATTCACTCATCAAGAGACCCAGTACTTC.